A selection of T cell receptor beta chains follows, all from one sample in a study of radiation and T cells in renal cell carcinoma. Sequencing used immunoSEQ multiplex PCR; TCRdb keeps in-frame clones, though not all of them. Of roughly 20,000 clones in the sample, about 61% were seen once. The material sequenced was tumor tissue, taken from a patient whose treatment was nephrectomy without radiotherapy. The receptors stem from a man aged 50 or older with renal cell carcinoma. CDR3s include the opening cysteine and the closing phenylalanine or tryptophan. The D gene is left open where the match is weak. Some rows mark clone size as missing; the rest say once, few, many or name a class of expanded clone.

clone size	V gene	D gene	J gene	CDR3 DNA	CDR3 protein
.	TRBV7-8	.	TRBJ1-1	TGTGCCAGCAGCTTAGAGATTTCTGAAGCTTTCTTT	CASSLEISEAFF
.	TRBV13	.	TRBJ1-1	TGTGCCAGCAGCTCCCGCGCGGGGCTGGCTTTCTTT	CASSSRAGLAFF
.	TRBV2	TRBD1	TRBJ1-6	TGTGCCAGCAGTTCGGGACAGGGGAGGAATTCACCCCTCCACTTT	CASSSGQGRNSPLHF
.	TRBV28	.	TRBJ2-2	TGTGCCAGCAGTCGAGAGACCGGGGAGCTGTTTTTT	CASSRETGELFF
.	TRBV7-2	TRBD1	TRBJ1-6	TGTGCCAGCAGCTCGACTCCCGGGACAGGGATCTCACCCCTCCACTTT	CASSSTPGTGISPLHF
few	TRBV18	TRBD1	TRBJ1-4	TGTGCCAGCTCACAGTACAGGGGGACGAATGAAAAACTGTTTTTT	CASSQYRGTNEKLFF
.	TRBV7-2	.	TRBJ1-2	TGTGCCAGCAGCTGGGCGGGGACTGAGTATGGCTACACCTTC	CASSWAGTEYGYTF
once	TRBV7-8	.	TRBJ1-5	TGTGCCAGCAGCACTGAGACAGGCAAATATAGCAATCAGCCCCAGCATTTT	CASSTETGKYSNQPQHF
medium-sized	TRBV7-2	.	TRBJ2-7	TGTGCCAGCAGCTCTTTAGGGACGGTGACTAGATTCCCCGAGCAGTACTTC	CASSSLGTVTRFPEQYF
few	TRBV11-2	.	TRBJ1-1	TGTGCCAGCAGCTCCCAAGGAAGGGGGAACACTGAAGCTTTCTTT	CASSSQGRGNTEAFF
.	TRBV6-5	.	TRBJ1-2	TGTGCCAGCAGTTACTCAGGGGCCCAGAACTATGGCTACACCTTC	CASSYSGAQNYGYTF
.	TRBV4-3	.	TRBJ1-3	TGCGCCAGCAGCCAAGATGGGAAGCAGGTTGGAAACACCATATATTTT	CASSQDGKQVGNTIYF
.	TRBV19	.	TRBJ1-5	TGTGCCACGGGAATTAATCGGGCGTCGGGCAATCAGCCCCAGCATTTT	CATGINRASGNQPQHF
.	TRBV6-4	.	TRBJ1-6	TGTGCCACAAGGGACTTATCGAGCTCCTATAATTCACCCCTCCACTTT	CATRDLSSSYNSPLHF
few	TRBV19	.	TRBJ2-6	TGTGCCAGTAGTATCGGGGCTGGGGCCAACGTCCTGACTTTC	CASSIGAGANVLTF
.	TRBV4-1	TRBD2	TRBJ2-7	TGCGCCAGCAGCCAAGACCTTAGCGGGAAAAACGAGCAGTACTTC	CASSQDLSGKNEQYF
.	TRBV6-4	.	TRBJ1-5	TGTGCCAGCAGTGAGCCATCGTGCGAAGGGACCCATCAGCCCCAGCATTTT	CASSEPSCEGTHQPQHF
.	TRBV18	.	TRBJ1-1	TGTGCCAGCTCACGGGAAGGGCCCATGGGCACTGAAGCTTTCTTT	CASSREGPMGTEAFF
.	TRBV7-9	.	TRBJ1-2	TGTGCCAGCAGTGCGCGGGCATCTTATGGCTACACCTTC	CASSARASYGYTF
large	TRBV12-5	.	TRBJ2-2	TGTGCTAGTGGTTTGGATACGGGGCATTCGAACACCGGGGAGCTGTTTTTT	CASGLDTGHSNTGELFF
.	TRBV2	TRBD2	TRBJ2-1	TGTGCCAGCATCGCTGGACTAGCTATATTTAACAATGAGCAGTTCTTC	CASIAGLAIFNNEQFF
few	TRBV25-1	.	TRBJ2-5	TGTGCCAGCAGTGAAGAATTTAGGGGAGAGACCCAGTACTTC	CASSEEFRGETQYF
.	TRBV13	.	TRBJ1-3	TGTGCCAGCTCGTCCGGTCGCTCTGGAAACACCATATATTTT	CASSSGRSGNTIYF
.	TRBV7-8	.	TRBJ1-1	TGTGCCAGCAGCCCGAAGGTGGGTTGGAACACTGAAGCTTTCTTT	CASSPKVGWNTEAFF
.	TRBV7-8	TRBD1	TRBJ1-2	TGTGCCAGCAGCGTAGCCCCGGACAGGGTGAGCGGCTACACCTTC	CASSVAPDRVSGYTF
.	TRBV9	.	TRBJ2-1	TGTGCCAGCAGCGCCGGACTATCCTACAATGAGCAGTTCTTC	CASSAGLSYNEQFF
few	TRBV5-1	.	TRBJ1-1	TGCGCCAGCAGCTTACAACAGGATTACACTGAAGCTTTCTTT	CASSLQQDYTEAFF
.	TRBV9	TRBD1	TRBJ2-7	TGTGCCAGCAGCGCGTCCCGGGACAGGACCACCTACGAGCAGTACTTC	CASSASRDRTTYEQYF
.	TRBV7-2	.	TRBJ1-2	TGTGCCAGCAGCTCCTCCGGGGCCGCTGGCTACACCTTC	CASSSSGAAGYTF
.	TRBV23-1	TRBD1	TRBJ2-3	TGCGCCAGCCCCGGGACAGGGGGTGCTGAAGATACGCAGTATTTT	CASPGTGGAEDTQYF
.	TRBV5-5	.	TRBJ1-1	TGTGCCAGCAGCTTGGGGGATTCGGCTGAAGCTTTCTTT	CASSLGDSAEAFF
few	TRBV19	TRBD1	TRBJ2-7	TGTGCCAGTAGTCCCCGACAGGGCGTTGACTACGAGCAGTACTTC	CASSPRQGVDYEQYF
.	TRBV7-2	TRBD1	TRBJ1-1	TGTGCCAGCAGCGGGGACAGGGGAACTGAAGCTTTCTTT	CASSGDRGTEAFF
.	TRBV29-1	.	TRBJ1-2	TGCAGCGCCGAAGGATACTATGGCTACACCTTC	CSAEGYYGYTF
.	TRBV7-2	.	TRBJ2-7	TGTGCCAGCAGCTTAGACAGGTTGGCAAGCTACGAGCAGTACTTC	CASSLDRLASYEQYF
.	TRBV5-3	TRBD1	TRBJ1-3	TGTGCCGCACAGGGGTCTCAATGCTCTGGAAACACCATATATTTT	CAAQGSQCSGNTIYF
.	TRBV27	TRBD1	TRBJ2-7	TGTGCCAGCAGCCTGGACAGGAACTCCTACGAGCAGTACTTC	CASSLDRNSYEQYF
.	TRBV5-1	.	TRBJ2-2	TGCGCCAGCAGCCGGGGAAGCGTGAACACCGGGGAGCTGTTTTTT	CASSRGSVNTGELFF
few	TRBV28	TRBD1	TRBJ2-7	TGTGCCAGCAGCGTCCTTACCGGGACAGTCCTTTACGAGCAGTACTTC	CASSVLTGTVLYEQYF
.	TRBV19	TRBD2	TRBJ2-7	TGTGCCAGTAGTATAGGAGCGGGGACCTACGAGCAGTACTTC	CASSIGAGTYEQYF
few	TRBV5-8	.	TRBJ1-4	TGTGCCAGCAGCCACAGGCTGGCCGTTTCGGAACTGTTTTTT	CASSHRLAVSELFF
.	TRBV19	TRBD1	TRBJ1-5	TGTGCCAGTAGTACGGGACAGGGACTCTACGGCAATCAGCCCCAGCATTTT	CASSTGQGLYGNQPQHF
.	TRBV5-1	.	TRBJ2-3	TGCGCCAGCAGCTTAAGCCCGGGCACAGATACGCAGTATTTT	CASSLSPGTDTQYF
.	TRBV7-2	.	TRBJ1-1	TGTGCCAGCAGCTTCGGACCTGAAGGCACTGAAGCTTTCTTT	CASSFGPEGTEAFF
once	TRBV25-1	.	TRBJ1-2	TGTGCCAGCAGCCCTCGAATGTCACGGCCGATTTATGGCTACACCTTC	CASSPRMSRPIYGYTF
.	TRBV5-4	TRBD2	TRBJ2-5	TGTGCCAGCAGCTTAGCGGGAGGGGAGACCCAGTACTTC	CASSLAGGETQYF
.	TRBV7-2	.	TRBJ2-3	TGTGCCAGCAGCGCTACAGATACGCAGTATTTT	CASSATDTQYF
.	TRBV7-9	.	TRBJ1-2	TGTGCCAGCAGCTTAGGTGACGCCGGCGGCTACACCTTC	CASSLGDAGGYTF
.	TRBV7-7	.	TRBJ2-7	TGTGCTAGCAGCTTAGGGTTAGGGGCTGGAGTCGAGCAGTACTTC	CASSLGLGAGVEQYF
.	TRBV27	.	TRBJ1-2	TGTGCCAGCAGTTTGGGAGGGATGGGAGGTGGCTACACCTTC	CASSLGGMGGGYTF